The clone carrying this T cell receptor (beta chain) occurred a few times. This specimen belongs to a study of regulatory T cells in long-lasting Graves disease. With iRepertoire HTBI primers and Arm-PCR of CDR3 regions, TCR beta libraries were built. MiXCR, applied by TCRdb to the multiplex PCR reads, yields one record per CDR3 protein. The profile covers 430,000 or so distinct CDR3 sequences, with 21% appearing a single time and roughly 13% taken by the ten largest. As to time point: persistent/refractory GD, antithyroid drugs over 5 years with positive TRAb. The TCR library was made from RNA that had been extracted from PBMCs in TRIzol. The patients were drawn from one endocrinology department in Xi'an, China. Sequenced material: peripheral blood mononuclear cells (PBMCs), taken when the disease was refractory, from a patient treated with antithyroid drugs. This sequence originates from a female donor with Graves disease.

The CDR3 DNA is TGCAGTGCTCCCCCCAGAGGCAACACCGGGGAGCTGTTTTTT. Protein sequence: CSAPPRGNTGELFF. The chain recombines TRBV20-1 with TRBJ2-2; D gene ambiguous. CDR1 and CDR2 from the germline V gene are DFQATT and SNEGSKA (reference sequence). V lost 5 bases, J lost 2 bases, and 12 bases lay in between. The CDR3 is made up of 14 amino acids.